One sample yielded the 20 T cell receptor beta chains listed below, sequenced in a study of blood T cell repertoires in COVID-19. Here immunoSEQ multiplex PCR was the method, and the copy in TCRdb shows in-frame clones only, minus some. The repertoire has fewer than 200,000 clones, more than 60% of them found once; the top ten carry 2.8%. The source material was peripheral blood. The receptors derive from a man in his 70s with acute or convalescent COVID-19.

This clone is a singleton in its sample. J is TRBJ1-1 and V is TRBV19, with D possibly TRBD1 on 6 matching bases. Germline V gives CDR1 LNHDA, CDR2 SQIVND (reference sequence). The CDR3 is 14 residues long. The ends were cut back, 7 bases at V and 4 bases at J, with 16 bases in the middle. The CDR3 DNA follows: TGTGCCAGTAACGCCGGGACATTTATCACTGAAGCTTTCTTT. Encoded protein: CASNAGTFITEAFF.

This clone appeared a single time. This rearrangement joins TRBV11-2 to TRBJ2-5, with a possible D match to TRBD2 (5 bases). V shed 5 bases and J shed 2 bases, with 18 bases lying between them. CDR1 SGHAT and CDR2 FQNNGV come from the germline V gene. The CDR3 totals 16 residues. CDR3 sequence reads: CASSPSLASGQETQYF. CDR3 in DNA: TGTGCCAGCAGCCCGTCCCTAGCTTCTGGACAAGAGACCCAGTACTTC.

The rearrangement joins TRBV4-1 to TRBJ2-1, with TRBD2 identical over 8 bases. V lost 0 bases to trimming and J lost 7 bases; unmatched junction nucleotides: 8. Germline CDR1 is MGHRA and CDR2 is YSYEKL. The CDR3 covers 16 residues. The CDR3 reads CASSQEREGLLNEQFF. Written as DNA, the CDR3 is TGCGCCAGCAGCCAAGAACGGGAGGGCCTCTTGAATGAGCAGTTCTTC.

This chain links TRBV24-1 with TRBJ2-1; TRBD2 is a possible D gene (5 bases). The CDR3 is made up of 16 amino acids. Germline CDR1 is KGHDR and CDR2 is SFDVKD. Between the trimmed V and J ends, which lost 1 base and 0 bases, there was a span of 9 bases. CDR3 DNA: TGTGCCACCAGTGATTTCAGCGGCAGCTCCTACAATGAGCAGTTCTTC. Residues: CATSDFSGSSYNEQFF.

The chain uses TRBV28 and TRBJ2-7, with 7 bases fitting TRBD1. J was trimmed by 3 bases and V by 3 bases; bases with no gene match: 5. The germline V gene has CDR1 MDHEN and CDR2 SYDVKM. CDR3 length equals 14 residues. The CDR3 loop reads CASSFRDRLYEQYF. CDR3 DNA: TGTGCCAGCAGTTTCCGGGACAGACTCTACGAGCAGTACTTC.

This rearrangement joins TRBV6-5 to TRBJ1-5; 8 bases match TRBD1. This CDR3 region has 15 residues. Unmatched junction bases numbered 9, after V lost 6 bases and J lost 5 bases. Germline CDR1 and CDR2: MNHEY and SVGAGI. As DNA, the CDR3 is TGTGCCAGCAGCGCTACAGGGGGAGCGGATCAGCCCCAGCATTTT. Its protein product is CASSATGGADQPQHF.

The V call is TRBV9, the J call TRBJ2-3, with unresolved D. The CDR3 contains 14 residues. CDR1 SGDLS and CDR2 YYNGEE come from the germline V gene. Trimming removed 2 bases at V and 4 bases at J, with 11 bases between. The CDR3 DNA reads TGTGCCAGCAGCGTGTCAGATCGGGCAGATACGCAGTATTTT. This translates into CASSVSDRADTQYF.

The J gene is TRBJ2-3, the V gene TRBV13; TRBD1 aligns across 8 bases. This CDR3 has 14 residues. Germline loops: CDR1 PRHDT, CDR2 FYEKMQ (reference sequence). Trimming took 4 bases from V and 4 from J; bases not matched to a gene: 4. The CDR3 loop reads CASSSDRAADTQYF. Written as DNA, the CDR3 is TGTGCCAGCAGCTCGGACAGGGCGGCAGATACGCAGTATTTT. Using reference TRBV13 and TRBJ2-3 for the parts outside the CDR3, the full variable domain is AAGVIQSPRHLIKEKRETATLKCYPIPRHDTVYWYQQGPGQDPQFLISFYEKMQSDKGSIPDRFSAQQFSDYHSELNMSSLELGDSALYFCASSSDRAADTQYFGPGTRLTVL.

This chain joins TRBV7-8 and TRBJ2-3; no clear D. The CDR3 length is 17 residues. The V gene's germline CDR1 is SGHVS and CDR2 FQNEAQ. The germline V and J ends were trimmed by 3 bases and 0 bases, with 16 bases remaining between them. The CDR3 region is CASSFDIIPSSTDTQYF. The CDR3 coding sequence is TGTGCCAGCAGCTTCGACATAATACCGTCTAGCACAGATACGCAGTATTTT.

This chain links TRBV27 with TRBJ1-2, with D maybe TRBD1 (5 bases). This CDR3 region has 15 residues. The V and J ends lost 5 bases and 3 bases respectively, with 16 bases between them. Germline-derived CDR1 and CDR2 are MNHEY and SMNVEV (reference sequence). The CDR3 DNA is TGTGCCAGCAGTCGGAACAGGATCGCGGACTATGGCTACACCTTC. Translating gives CASSRNRIADYGYTF.

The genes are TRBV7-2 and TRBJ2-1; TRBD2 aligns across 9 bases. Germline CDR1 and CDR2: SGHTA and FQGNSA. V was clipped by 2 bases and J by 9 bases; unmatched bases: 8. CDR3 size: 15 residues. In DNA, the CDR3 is TGTGCCAGCAGCTTACAGCTTAGCGGGAGTGGTGAGCAGTTCTTC. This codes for CASSLQLSGSGEQFF.

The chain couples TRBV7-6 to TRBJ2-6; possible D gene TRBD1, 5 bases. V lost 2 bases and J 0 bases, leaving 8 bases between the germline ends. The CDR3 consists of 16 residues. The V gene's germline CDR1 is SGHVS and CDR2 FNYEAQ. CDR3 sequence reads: CASSLRGGSGANVLTF. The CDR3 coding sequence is TGTGCCAGCAGCTTAAGGGGCGGCTCTGGGGCCAACGTCCTGACTTTC.

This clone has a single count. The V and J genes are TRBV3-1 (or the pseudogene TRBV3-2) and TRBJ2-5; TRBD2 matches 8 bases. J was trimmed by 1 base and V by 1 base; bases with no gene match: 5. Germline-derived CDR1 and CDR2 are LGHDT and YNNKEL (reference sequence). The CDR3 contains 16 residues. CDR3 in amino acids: CASSQASAGGQETQYF. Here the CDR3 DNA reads TGTGCCAGCAGCCAAGCCTCGGCGGGGGGCCAAGAGACCCAGTACTTC.

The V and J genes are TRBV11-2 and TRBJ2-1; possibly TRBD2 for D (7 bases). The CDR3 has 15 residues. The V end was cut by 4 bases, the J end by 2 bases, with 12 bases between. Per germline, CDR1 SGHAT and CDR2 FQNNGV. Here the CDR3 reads CASSSEGGPYNEQFF. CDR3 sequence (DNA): TGTGCCAGCAGCTCGGAGGGGGGGCCCTACAATGAGCAGTTCTTC.

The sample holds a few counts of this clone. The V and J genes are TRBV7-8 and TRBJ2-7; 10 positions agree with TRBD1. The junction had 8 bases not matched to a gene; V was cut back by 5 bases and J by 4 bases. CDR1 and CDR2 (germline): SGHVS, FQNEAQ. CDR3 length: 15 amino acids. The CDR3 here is CASSKTGTGDYEQYF. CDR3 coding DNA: TGTGCCAGCAGCAAGACCGGGACAGGGGATTACGAGCAGTACTTC. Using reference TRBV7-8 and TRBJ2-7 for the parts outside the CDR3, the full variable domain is GAGVSQSPRYKVAKRGQDVALRCDPISGHVSLFWYQQALGQGPEFLTYFQNEAQLDKSGLPSDRFFAERPEGSVSTLKIQRTQQEDSAVYLCASSKTGTGDYEQYFGPGTRLTVT.

The CDR3 reads CASSPQGLEQYF. The CDR3 coding sequence is TGTGCCAGCAGCCCTCAGGGGCTCGAGCAGTACTTC. The chain couples TRBV3-1 (or the pseudogene TRBV3-2) to TRBJ2-7; D may be TRBD1 (6 bases). This CDR3 is built from 12 residues. Germline values: CDR1 LGHDT, CDR2 YNNKEL (reference sequence). Deletions cut 4 bases from V and 6 bases from J, with 10 bases between.

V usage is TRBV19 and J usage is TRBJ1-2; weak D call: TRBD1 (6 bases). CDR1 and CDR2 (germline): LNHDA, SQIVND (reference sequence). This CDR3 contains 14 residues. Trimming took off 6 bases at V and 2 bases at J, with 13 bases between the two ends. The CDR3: CASRGQTPNYGYTF. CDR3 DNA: TGTGCCAGTAGAGGACAGACCCCGAACTATGGCTACACCTTC.

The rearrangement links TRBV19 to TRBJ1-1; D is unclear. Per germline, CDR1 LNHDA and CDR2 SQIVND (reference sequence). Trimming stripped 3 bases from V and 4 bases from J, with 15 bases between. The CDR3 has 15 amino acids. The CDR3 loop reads CASSMFQRWSTEAFF. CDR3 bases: TGTGCCAGTAGTATGTTCCAGCGATGGAGCACTGAAGCTTTCTTT.

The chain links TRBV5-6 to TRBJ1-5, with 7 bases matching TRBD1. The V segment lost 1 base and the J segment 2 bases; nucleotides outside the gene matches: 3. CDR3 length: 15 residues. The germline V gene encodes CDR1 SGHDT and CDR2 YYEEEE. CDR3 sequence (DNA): TGTGCCAGCAGCTTGAGACAGGGCGGCAATCAGCCCCAGCATTTT. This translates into CASSLRQGGNQPQHF.

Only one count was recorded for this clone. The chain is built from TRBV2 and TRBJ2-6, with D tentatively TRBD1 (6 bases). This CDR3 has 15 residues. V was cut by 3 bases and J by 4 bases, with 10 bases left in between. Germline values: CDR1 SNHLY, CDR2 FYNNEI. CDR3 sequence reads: CASSENRAGANVLTF. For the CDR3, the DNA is TGTGCCAGCAGTGAGAACAGGGCCGGGGCCAACGTCCTGACTTTC.